Shown below are 20 T cell receptor beta chains from a single sample sequenced in a study of T cells after yellow fever vaccination. TCRdb passed the 5' RACE reads through MiXCR, listing each CDR3 protein once. The table shows 400,000 or so distinct CDR3 sequences, with 6.2% occurring only once. Sequences were derived from PBMCs, sampled 5 days after the yellow fever booster vaccination. These receptors were taken from a man aged 25 to 45 who received the YFV17D yellow fever vaccine.

Only a few counts were recorded for this clonotype. The J gene is TRBJ2-3, the V gene TRBV15; no reliable D call. This CDR3 contains 15 residues. V was shortened by 0 bases and J by 1 base, with 8 bases between the two germline ends. Per the germline V gene, CDR1 is LNHNV and CDR2 is YYDKDF (reference sequence). The CDR3 reads CATSREGPGTDTQYF. CDR3 in DNA: TGTGCCACCAGCAGAGAAGGGCCAGGCACAGATACGCAGTATTTT.

The chain employs TRBV4-2 and TRBJ1-1; TRBD1 might be the D (5 bases). CDR1 and CDR2 from the germline V gene are LGHNA and YNFKEQ. Between the trimmed V and J ends, which lost 0 bases and 0 bases, there was a span of 14 bases. The CDR3 consists of 17 residues. The CDR3 protein is CASSQEPLGRVNTEAFF. For the CDR3, the DNA is TGTGCCAGCAGCCAAGAGCCACTGGGCAGGGTGAACACTGAAGCTTTCTTT.

The chain links TRBV4-3 to TRBJ2-3; TRBD2 agrees at 9 bases. Germline CDR1 and CDR2: LGHNA and YSLEER. There are 16 residues in the CDR3. The V and J ends lost 0 bases and 8 bases, in that order; junction bases with no gene match: 9. The CDR3 protein is CASSQDLRGRGGTQYF. The CDR3 region has the DNA TGCGCCAGCAGCCAAGATCTTCGCGGGAGGGGGGGTACGCAGTATTTT.

The chain has TRBV6-2 or TRBV6-3 and TRBJ2-7; possibly TRBD2 for D (5 bases). The CDR3 is 16 amino acids. V lost 7 bases and J 2 bases, leaving 21 bases between the germline ends. The germline V gene encodes CDR1 MNHEY and CDR2 SVGEGT. The CDR3 DNA reads as TGTGCCAGCACCTATAAGGTCGGGGAAAAAGCCTACGAGCAGTACTTC. Amino acids: CASTYKVGEKAYEQYF.

In this sample, this clonotype turned up many times. This chain joins TRBV19 and TRBJ2-7, with D possibly called TRBD1 or TRBD2 (5 bases each). V gave up 5 bases and J gave up 5 bases, with 16 bases separating them. Germline values: CDR1 LNHDA, CDR2 SQIVND (reference sequence). The CDR3 has 14 amino acids. The chain's CDR3 is CASSLTEGFHEQYF. The CDR3 region has the DNA TGTGCCAGTAGTCTTACAGAGGGGTTCCACGAGCAGTACTTC.

Many counts were recorded for this clonotype. This chain connects TRBV30 to TRBJ2-5; TRBD2 matches 9 bases. V was pared by 8 bases and J by 1 base, with 8 bases of the junction left unmatched. Germline V lookup: CDR1 GTSNPN, CDR2 SVGIG (reference sequence). CDR3 length equals 14 residues. Written as DNA, the CDR3 is TGTGCCGCCCGAAGCGGGAGGTCCCAAGAGACCCAGTACTTC. Translating it yields CAARSGRSQETQYF.

About this clonotype itself: One end of the junction does not line up with germline, which may come from a read error. This rearrangement joins TRBV30 to TRBJ2-5, with D possibly matching TRBD1 (6 bases). Germline lookup yields CDR1 GTSNPN and CDR2 SVGIG (reference sequence). CDR3 length equals 12 residues. The CDR3 reads CAWSQGAETQHF. DNA for the CDR3: TGTGCCTGGTCACAGGGCGCGGAGACCCAGCACTTC. Complete variable domain (other parts from reference TRBV30 and TRBJ2-5): SQTIHQWPATLVQPVGSPLSLECTVEGTSNPNLYWYRQAAGRGLQLLFYSVGIGQISSEVPQNLSASRPQDRQFILSSKKLLLSDSGFYLCAWSQGAETQHFGPGTRLLVL.

V is TRBV30 and J is TRBJ2-1, with a tentative D call TRBD2 (5 bases). The ends were cut back, 2 bases at V and 9 bases at J, with 14 bases in the middle. The length of the CDR3 is 13 residues. Germline V gene sequence: CDR1 GTSNPN, CDR2 SVGIG (reference sequence). CDR3 bases: TGTGCCTGGAGTTTAAGCGGATATGGTGAGCAGTTCTTC. The encoded protein is CAWSLSGYGEQFF.

This clonotype came up many times. The rearrangement uses TRBV14 and TRBJ2-3; TRBD1 might be the D (6 bases). Trimming cost V 0 bases and J 7 bases, with 8 bases left between them. Per the germline V gene, CDR1 is SGHDN and CDR2 is FVKESK. The CDR3 consists of 13 residues. The CDR3 bases are TGTGCCAGCAGCCAAGATCAGGGGAATACGCAGTATTTT. This sequence encodes CASSQDQGNTQYF. The entire variable domain, with the rest obtained from reference TRBV14 and TRBJ2-3, is as follows: EAGVTQFPSHSVIEKGQTVTLRCDPISGHDNLYWYRRVMGKEIKFLLHFVKESKQDESGMPNNRFLAERTGGTYSTLKVQPAELEDSGVYFCASSQDQGNTQYFGPGTRLTVL.

This clonotype was picked up a small number of times. The V and J genes are TRBV5-1 and TRBJ2-1; D not resolved. Per the germline V gene, CDR1 is SGHRS and CDR2 is YFSETQ. The length of the CDR3 is 13 residues. V lost 0 bases to trimming and J lost 9 bases, with 10 bases between them. This CDR3 is CASSLAASREQFF. Written as DNA, the CDR3 is TGCGCCAGCAGCTTGGCGGCCTCGCGTGAGCAGTTCTTC.

This clonotype has only a few counts. The chain is built from TRBV4-3 and TRBJ1-3; 10 bases match TRBD1. This CDR3 has 18 amino acids. The V gene's germline CDR1 is LGHNA and CDR2 YSLEER. J lost 0 bases, V lost 4 bases, and 9 bases had no gene match. The CDR3 loop reads CASSLTGTGDLSGNTIYF. CDR3 DNA sequence: TGCGCCAGCAGCCTAACCGGGACAGGGGACCTCTCTGGAAACACCATATATTTT.

This chain connects TRBV28 to TRBJ2-7; TRBD1 aligns across 8 bases. Germline CDR1 reads MDHEN; CDR2 reads SYDVKM. The CDR3 is 15 amino acids. J gave up 3 bases and V 6 bases, and 10 bases lay outside the gene matches. CDR3 sequence: CASRDRTGRIYEQYF. The CDR3 nucleotides are TGTGCCAGCAGAGATCGGACAGGGCGGATCTACGAGCAGTACTTC.

This sequence joins TRBV9 and TRBJ2-5; D perhaps matches TRBD2 (6 bases). Deletions cut 0 bases from V and 2 bases from J, with 11 bases between. Germline assignment: CDR1 SGDLS and CDR2 YYNGEE. The CDR3 loop spans 15 amino acids. The CDR3 region has the DNA TGTGCCAGCAGCGTAGGCGGGACCGATCAAGAGACCCAGTACTTC. Protein product: CASSVGGTDQETQYF.

A few counts support this clonotype. This chain connects TRBV18 to TRBJ2-1; D gene unclear. CDR1 is KGHSH, CDR2 LQKENI, per germline. V was shortened by 1 base and J by 5 bases, with 12 bases between the two germline ends. There are 15 residues in the CDR3. CDR3 amino acids: CASSPQTRGNNEQFF. CDR3 DNA sequence: TGTGCCAGCTCACCACAAACCCGAGGTAACAATGAGCAGTTCTTC.

This clonotype came up a few times. The genes are TRBV7-9 and TRBJ1-1; no definite D call. In germline, CDR1 is SEHNR, CDR2 FQNEAQ (reference sequence). The length of the CDR3 is 13 residues. Trimming left V 5 bases short and J 4 bases short, with 11 bases between. The CDR3 DNA sequence: TGTGCCAGCAGCCTACTCCCGGCCACTGAAGCTTTCTTT. This encodes CASSLLPATEAFF.

The chain has TRBV5-1 and TRBJ2-1; 11 bases map to TRBD2. From germline, CDR1 is SGHRS and CDR2 YFSETQ. The ends lost 7 bases at V and 5 bases at J; junction bases unmatched: 5. This CDR3 is built from 14 residues. Here the CDR3 reads CASAGTSGHNEQFF. Written as DNA, the CDR3 is TGCGCCAGCGCCGGGACTAGCGGCCACAATGAGCAGTTCTTC.

This chain joins TRBV9 and TRBJ1-5; D is unresolved. The CDR3 covers 15 residues. Trimming removed 5 bases from V and 0 bases from J, with 12 bases in between. Germline V gene data show CDR1 as SGDLS and CDR2 as YYNGEE. CDR3 amino acids: CASSIGQYSNQPQHF. As DNA, the CDR3 is TGTGCCAGCAGTATAGGGCAATATAGCAATCAGCCCCAGCATTTT.

The V and J genes are TRBV14 and TRBJ2-7, with D uncertain. V gave up 5 bases and J gave up 5 bases, with 16 bases separating them. Germline assignment: CDR1 SGHDN and CDR2 FVKESK. The CDR3 loop spans 14 amino acids. Here the CDR3 DNA reads TGTGCCAGCAGCAACGCCGGGCTCTTCGACGAGCAGTACTTC. It codes for CASSNAGLFDEQYF.

Only a few counts were recorded for this clonotype. This chain joins TRBV20-1 and TRBJ2-7, with 7 bases lining up with TRBD1. Germline CDR1 and CDR2: DFQATT and SNEGSKA (reference sequence). CDR3 size: 12 residues. Germline trimming cut 4 bases from V and 5 bases from J; bases unmatched to any gene: 5. The CDR3 spells CSATSQGDEQYF. CDR3 in DNA: TGCAGTGCTACATCTCAGGGGGACGAGCAGTACTTC.

This clonotype was recorded at least ten times. J is TRBJ2-1 and V is TRBV4-3; D gene unclear. Germline CDR1 and CDR2: LGHNA and YSLEER. This CDR3 region has 15 residues. V lost 4 bases, J lost 4 bases, and 14 bases lay in between. The CDR3 DNA follows: TGCGCCAGCAGCCCCGACATGGCCAATTACAATGAGCAGTTCTTC. It yields the protein CASSPDMANYNEQFF.